This note documents a single T cell receptor beta chain sequence. Its antigen specificity is not known. Within one base of it there is no much larger clone, and no base qualities were kept. This specimen belongs to a study of T cell changes during pregnancy in multiple sclerosis (dated by TCRdb to about 2019). Broadly, across the study: The study examined how the T cell repertoire changed over the course of pregnancy in women with multiple sclerosis.

From its cysteine to its phenylalanine, the CDR3 spans 15 amino acids. Only the CDR3 portion is preserved as DNA: 45 bases, with reading frame beginning at the first base. V and J are truncated by 3 bases and 4 bases respectively, leaving an intervening sequence of 13 bases. The germline V gene specifies SGHAT as CDR1 and FQNNGV as CDR2. Library preparation was by the immunoSEQ multiplex PCR assay. This immuneACCESS table, as held by TCRdb, lists in-frame sequences with V and J called but not all clones. Of the missing ones, under half trace to an unresolved V gene in checked studies; the others have no known cause. Within this sample are around 75,000 clones, with about 91% of them counted one time only. Around 0.27% of the sample belongs to the ten largest clones.

Recombination joined TRBV11-2 with TRBJ2-1; possibly the D gene is TRBD2, per 6 matching bases. The starting material was CD4+ T cells from peripheral blood mononuclear cells, obtained in the third trimester of pregnancy. The source is a female donor in good health, enrolled as a control in a pregnancy study. The DNA reads as follows: TGTGCCAGCAGCTTGCTCCGGGACTCTTACAATGAGCAGTTCTTC. It translates to CASSLLRDSYNEQFF.